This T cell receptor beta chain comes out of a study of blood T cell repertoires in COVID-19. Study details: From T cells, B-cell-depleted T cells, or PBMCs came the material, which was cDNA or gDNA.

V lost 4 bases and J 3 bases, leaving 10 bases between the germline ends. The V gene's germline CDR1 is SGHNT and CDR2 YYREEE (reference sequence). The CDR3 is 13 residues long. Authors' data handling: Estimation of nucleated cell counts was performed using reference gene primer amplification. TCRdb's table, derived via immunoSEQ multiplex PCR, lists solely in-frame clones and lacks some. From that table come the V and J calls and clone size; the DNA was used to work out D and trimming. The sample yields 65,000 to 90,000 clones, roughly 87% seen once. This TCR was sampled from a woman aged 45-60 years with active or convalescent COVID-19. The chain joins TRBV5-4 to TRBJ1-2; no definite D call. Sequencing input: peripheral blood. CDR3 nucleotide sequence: TGTGCCAGCAGCAAAGACGAGGACTATGGCTACACCTTC. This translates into CASSKDEDYGYTF.